This section outlines one T cell receptor (beta chain) sequence together with its context. Repertoires were generated with immunoSEQ multiplex PCR, while TCRdb's copy carries only in-frame clones and drops some. Counted here are roughly 150,000 clones, 80% occurring once; the ten biggest clones make up about 3.4%. Per germline, CDR1 LGHNT and CDR2 FRNRAP. CDR3 length: 13 residues. Trimming left V 1 base short and J 6 bases short, with 10 bases between. The study recruited people aged roughly 18 to 95 years across approximately 23 US areas. Clinical history reported by participants formed the basis on which cohorts were assigned. This specimen comes from a study of blood T cell repertoires in COVID-19. On the study more broadly: Material from acute and convalescent COVID-19 was sourced from the United States, Italy and Spain. The analysed material was cDNA or gDNA that came from T cells, B-cell-depleted T cells, or PBMCs.

The clonotype was recovered from a woman in her sixties or seventies who had recovered from COVID-19. The sequenced sample was PBMCs or T cells enriched from blood (not recorded which). The V gene is TRBV12-5, the J gene TRBJ2-7, with D possibly matching TRBD2 (6 bases). In nucleotides, the CDR3 is TGTGCTAGTGGTTTGGAGCCCGGGGGCGAGCAGTACTTC. It encodes CASGLEPGGEQYF.